This is a list of T cell receptor beta chains from one sample in a study of blood T cell repertoires in COVID-19. Sequencing was performed with immunoSEQ multiplex PCR; in TCRdb, only in-frame clones are kept and a portion is missing. The sample lists 150,000 or so clones; roughly 86% were seen once. The sequenced sample consisted of peripheral blood. Source of these receptors: a human donor with acute or convalescent COVID-19. The donor label of this sample is uncertain. Both conserved end residues are trimmed from each CDR3. The order of the fields is J gene, V gene, CDR3 protein.

j_call: TRBJ1-2; v_call: TRBV27; cdr3_aa: ASSLRKGAGNYGYT
j_call: TRBJ1-1; v_call: TRBV27; cdr3_aa: ASSLRGNTEAF
j_call: TRBJ2-2; v_call: TRBV6-4; cdr3_aa: ASSEQTGVNTGELF
j_call: TRBJ2-2; v_call: TRBV5-1; cdr3_aa: ASSLSGGSGTGELF
j_call: TRBJ1-6; v_call: TRBV16; cdr3_aa: ASSQSRQGGSPLH
j_call: TRBJ1-4; v_call: TRBV3-1/TRBV3-2; cdr3_aa: ASSRRVLVGEKLF
j_call: TRBJ1-4; v_call: TRBV30; cdr3_aa: AWRRRTGPNEKLF
j_call: TRBJ1-1; v_call: TRBV28; cdr3_aa: ATATGGYTEAF
j_call: TRBJ2-3; v_call: TRBV19; cdr3_aa: ASSIAARGDTQY
j_call: TRBJ1-1; v_call: TRBV7-9; cdr3_aa: ASSGQGSAEAF
j_call: TRBJ2-3; v_call: TRBV6-6; cdr3_aa: ASRTGGPSTDTQY
j_call: TRBJ2-7; v_call: TRBV6-5; cdr3_aa: ASSTRGQVYEQY
j_call: TRBJ1-1; v_call: TRBV5-1; cdr3_aa: ASSREDSPPPEAF
j_call: TRBJ1-3; v_call: TRBV10-3; cdr3_aa: AISESSGPGNTIY
j_call: TRBJ2-1; v_call: TRBV7-2; cdr3_aa: ASSLVSSLNEQF
j_call: TRBJ2-1; v_call: TRBV6-2/TRBV6-3; cdr3_aa: ASSQLAGSYNEQF
j_call: TRBJ1-5; v_call: TRBV5-6; cdr3_aa: ASSSLGSGVYQPQH
j_call: TRBJ1-3; v_call: TRBV25-1; cdr3_aa: ASSEFSTGNTIY
j_call: TRBJ1-1; v_call: TRBV5-1; cdr3_aa: ASSWTGESTEAF
j_call: TRBJ1-4; v_call: TRBV5-8; cdr3_aa: ASGQGYEKLF
j_call: TRBJ2-3; v_call: TRBV5-1; cdr3_aa: ASSPAPQGGTDTQY
j_call: TRBJ2-5; v_call: TRBV19; cdr3_aa: ASKNSPGETQY
j_call: TRBJ1-6; v_call: TRBV7-2; cdr3_aa: ASTQQGGGNSPLH
j_call: TRBJ1-6; v_call: TRBV27; cdr3_aa: ASSITGTNSPLH
j_call: TRBJ2-7; v_call: TRBV15; cdr3_aa: ATRRDRGYEQY
j_call: TRBJ1-2; v_call: TRBV3-1/TRBV3-2; cdr3_aa: ASRRKGGSIGYT
j_call: TRBJ2-2; v_call: TRBV5-5; cdr3_aa: ASSWGTGVGTGELF
j_call: TRBJ2-1; v_call: TRBV7-8; cdr3_aa: ASSLRDRDHEQF
j_call: TRBJ1-1; v_call: TRBV18; cdr3_aa: ASSPTAFSEAF
j_call: TRBJ2-3; v_call: TRBV19; cdr3_aa: ASAAPGGTTDTQY
j_call: TRBJ1-4; v_call: TRBV19; cdr3_aa: ASSEHRATNEKLF
j_call: TRBJ2-2; v_call: TRBV18; cdr3_aa: ASSPDWNTGELF
j_call: TRBJ2-7; v_call: TRBV18; cdr3_aa: ASSPPRHGYEQY
j_call: TRBJ1-1; v_call: TRBV2; cdr3_aa: ASRILTDSEAF
j_call: TRBJ2-3; v_call: TRBV7-2; cdr3_aa: ASSSRLAGGSDTQY
j_call: TRBJ1-2; v_call: TRBV11-2; cdr3_aa: ASSLKVGTGRLQGYT
j_call: TRBJ1-1; v_call: TRBV10-3; cdr3_aa: AIRAGQVNTEAF
j_call: TRBJ1-6; v_call: TRBV7-9; cdr3_aa: ASSSLTNSPLH
j_call: TRBJ1-2; v_call: TRBV5-1; cdr3_aa: ASSLETGRGYT
j_call: TRBJ1-1; v_call: TRBV5-1; cdr3_aa: ASSLDGGNTEAF
j_call: TRBJ1-2; v_call: TRBV7-2; cdr3_aa: ASSSVNYGYT
j_call: TRBJ1-1; v_call: TRBV2; cdr3_aa: ASSAEAGLMNTEAF
j_call: TRBJ2-3; v_call: TRBV30; cdr3_aa: AWSVTTDPEY
j_call: TRBJ1-5; v_call: TRBV10-3; cdr3_aa: AISLGQGGNQPQH
j_call: TRBJ1-1; v_call: TRBV30; cdr3_aa: AWSGAGRTEAF
j_call: TRBJ2-6; v_call: TRBV3-1/TRBV3-2; cdr3_aa: ASSQEGPLSGANVLT
j_call: TRBJ2-5; v_call: TRBV12-5; cdr3_aa: ASGLELRIVASGGAHGETQY
j_call: TRBJ2-1; v_call: TRBV6-5; cdr3_aa: ASSFTGHLYNEQF
j_call: TRBJ1-2; v_call: TRBV10-1; cdr3_aa: ASSELQGYGYT
j_call: TRBJ1-2; v_call: TRBV2; cdr3_aa: ASLLGRGIGYT
j_call: TRBJ1-3; v_call: TRBV7-2; cdr3_aa: ASRSRELGNTIY
j_call: TRBJ2-6; v_call: TRBV7-3; cdr3_aa: ASSRGTSGANVLT
j_call: TRBJ1-4; v_call: TRBV11-2; cdr3_aa: ASSLPLDRGHGPF
j_call: TRBJ1-2; v_call: TRBV3-1/TRBV3-2; cdr3_aa: ASSPRDRGNYGYT
j_call: TRBJ1-5; v_call: TRBV2; cdr3_aa: ASNERRVNQPQH
j_call: TRBJ2-1; v_call: TRBV11-2; cdr3_aa: ASSSLTDRGNNEQF
j_call: TRBJ1-2; v_call: TRBV19; cdr3_aa: ASSQNYGYT
j_call: TRBJ2-7; v_call: TRBV6-5; cdr3_aa: ASSLTVAYEQY
j_call: TRBJ2-3; v_call: TRBV5-1; cdr3_aa: ASSLAVDRLGDTQY